This is a list of T cell receptor beta chains from one sample in a study of T cell responses to AZD1222 COVID-19 vaccine. The assay was immunoSEQ multiplex PCR, and TCRdb's table has in-frame clones only and misses some. The sample records about 100,000 clones, around 91% being singletons. The source material was peripheral blood, sampled on day 0 of AZD1222 vaccination. The receptors shown here come from an adult in good health. Both conserved end residues are part of each CDR3. A D gene is named only where the DNA matches it firmly. Size values are once, few and many counts, or a class for expanded clones, and some rows have none.

j_call d_call clone_size v_call cdr3_nt cdr3_aa
TRBJ1-1 - - TRBV9 TGTGCCAGCAGCGTAGGAAACCGGGGGTGGACTGAAGCTTTCTTT CASSVGNRGWTEAFF
TRBJ1-2 - - TRBV12-5 TGTGCTAGTGGTTTGCCCGCGGCAACGGCTTATGGCTACACCTTC CASGLPAATAYGYTF
TRBJ1-1 - once TRBV12-5 TGTGCTAGTGGTTTTTCGGGGGGCGCGCGGACTGAAGCTTTCTTT CASGFSGGARTEAFF
TRBJ1-3 - - TRBV19 TGTGCCAGTAGCGACCGCCGCTCTGGAAACACCATATATTTT CASSDRRSGNTIYF
TRBJ1-1 TRBD1 - TRBV4-1 TGCGCCAGCAGCCCCTCCCCGCGACAGGGGAGCACTGAAGCTTTCTTT CASSPSPRQGSTEAFF
TRBJ2-1 - - TRBV6-2/TRBV6-3 TGTGCCAGCAGTTACAGGGGGAGCTCCTACAATGAGCAGTTCTTC CASSYRGSSYNEQFF
TRBJ1-2 TRBD1 - TRBV5-8 TGTGCCAGCAGCGCGACAGGGGGATATAACTATGGCTACACCTTC CASSATGGYNYGYTF
TRBJ1-2 - - TRBV5-4 TGTGCCAGCAGCTTAACCCAAGGGGGCTACACCTTC CASSLTQGGYTF
TRBJ1-4 - - TRBV5-6 TGTGCCAGCAGCTTCGGGCAGGGTGGTGAAAAACTGTTTTTT CASSFGQGGEKLFF
TRBJ1-5 - - TRBV7-8 TGTGCCAGCAGCTTAGAGGGGCCTGACCAGCCCCAGCATTTT CASSLEGPDQPQHF
TRBJ1-1 - - TRBV18 TGTGCCAGCTCACCACCGAACGGGGAACGCACTGAAGCTTTCTTT CASSPPNGERTEAFF
TRBJ1-4 - - TRBV9 TGTGCCAGCAGCGGAATGACAGGAGAGGGTGAAAAACTGTTTTTT CASSGMTGEGEKLFF
TRBJ1-4 - few TRBV7-2 TGTGCCAGCAGCACGACAGGAAGTTCTAATGAAAAACTGTTTTTT CASSTTGSSNEKLFF
TRBJ1-2 - - TRBV6-5 TGTGCCAGCAGTTACTCTCGGAGACAAAACTATGGCTACACCTTC CASSYSRRQNYGYTF
TRBJ1-2 - - TRBV6-5 TGTGCCAGCAGTTACGATTCAAGGGGGGTTGGCTACACCTTC CASSYDSRGVGYTF
TRBJ1-5 - - TRBV5-4 TGTGCCAGCAGCACCTCCCTAGCAGGTAGGATTCAGCCCCAGCATTTT CASSTSLAGRIQPQHF
TRBJ1-5 - - TRBV27 TGTGCCAGCAGTTTACTTAGCAATCAGCCCCAGCATTTT CASSLLSNQPQHF
TRBJ2-3 - - TRBV7-3 TGTGCCAGCAGCCCCCAGGAGGAAAGCACAGATACGCAGTATTTT CASSPQEESTDTQYF
TRBJ1-5 - - TRBV4-1 TGCGCCAGCAGCCAAGCGGCGAATCAGCCCCAGCATTTT CASSQAANQPQHF
TRBJ1-5 - - TRBV18 TGTGCCAGCTCATTGTCAGGGAGGAATCAGCCCCAGCATTTT CASSLSGRNQPQHF
TRBJ1-5 - - TRBV5-4 TGTGCCAGCAGCCCCACCCCCACAGGGCCCCAGCATTTT CASSPTPTGPQHF
TRBJ2-1 - - TRBV6-6 TGTGCCAGCAGTTACAGGGGATCCTACAATGAGCAGTTCTTC CASSYRGSYNEQFF
TRBJ1-3 - few TRBV5-4 TGTGCCAGCAGCTTGACTGTTTCGGCCTCGGGGGACACCATATATTTT CASSLTVSASGDTIYF
TRBJ2-6 - - TRBV12-5 TGTGCTAGTGGTTTGGTACAGCGCTCTGGGGCCAACGTCCTGACTTTC CASGLVQRSGANVLTF
TRBJ1-3 - - TRBV7-2 TGTGCCAGCCTCCTACGGGCGGTCCACTCTGGAAACACCATATATTTT CASLLRAVHSGNTIYF
TRBJ1-2 - - TRBV4-1 TGCGCCAGCAGCCAAGGTGACAGGTTTGCAAATGAAGACTATGGCTACACCTTC CASSQGDRFANEDYGYTF
TRBJ2-7 - once TRBV6-2/TRBV6-3 TGTGCCAGCAGCACGTACCCCTACGAGCAGTACTTC CASSTYPYEQYF
TRBJ2-2 - - TRBV5-1 TGCGCCAGCAGCTTGATTCAGGGGCCGGGCGGGGAGCTGTTTTTT CASSLIQGPGGELFF
TRBJ2-1 - - TRBV5-6 TGTGCCAGCAGCTTGGTGGGGACCCTGGAGTTCTTC CASSLVGTLEFF
TRBJ1-2 - once TRBV19 TGTGCCAGTAGTACGCCGGGACTCTCCTATGGCTACACCTTC CASSTPGLSYGYTF